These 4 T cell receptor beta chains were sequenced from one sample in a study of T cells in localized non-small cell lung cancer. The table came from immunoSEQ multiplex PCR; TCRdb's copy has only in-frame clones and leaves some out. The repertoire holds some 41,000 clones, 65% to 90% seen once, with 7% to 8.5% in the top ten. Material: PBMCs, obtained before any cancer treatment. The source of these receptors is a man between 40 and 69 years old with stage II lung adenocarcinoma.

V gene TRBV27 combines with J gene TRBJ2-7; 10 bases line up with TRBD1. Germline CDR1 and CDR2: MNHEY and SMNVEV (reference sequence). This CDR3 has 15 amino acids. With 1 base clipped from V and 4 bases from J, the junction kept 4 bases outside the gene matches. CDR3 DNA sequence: TGTGCCAGCAGTTTATTAACGGGACAGGGGTACGAGCAGTACTTC. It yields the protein CASSLLTGQGYEQYF.

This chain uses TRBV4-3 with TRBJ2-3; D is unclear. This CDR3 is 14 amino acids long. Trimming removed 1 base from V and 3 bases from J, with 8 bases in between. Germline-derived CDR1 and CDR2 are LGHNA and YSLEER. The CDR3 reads CASSQVGSTDTQYF. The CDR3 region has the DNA TGCGCCAGCAGCCAAGTCGGCAGTACAGATACGCAGTATTTT.

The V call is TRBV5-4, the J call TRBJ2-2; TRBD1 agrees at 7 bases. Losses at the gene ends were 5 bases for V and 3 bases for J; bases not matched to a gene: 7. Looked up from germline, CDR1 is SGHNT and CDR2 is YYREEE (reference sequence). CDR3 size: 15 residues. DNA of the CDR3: TGTGCCAGCAGGGGGAACGACAGGGACACCGGGGAGCTGTTTTTT. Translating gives CASRGNDRDTGELFF.

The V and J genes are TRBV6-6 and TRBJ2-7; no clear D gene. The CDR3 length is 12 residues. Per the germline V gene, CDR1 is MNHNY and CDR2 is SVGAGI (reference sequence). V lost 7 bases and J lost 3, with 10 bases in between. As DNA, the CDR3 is TGTGCCAGCAAAGGCTCCAACTACGAGCAGTACTTC. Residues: CASKGSNYEQYF.